The clone carrying this TCR beta chain has more than one count but fewer than ten. Individuals drawn from 24 US areas were roughly 18 to 89 years old. Self-reported history from a screening survey and questionnaire set each donor's cohort. CDR1 is SGHKS and CDR2 is YYEKEE in the germline V gene (reference sequence). The V segment lost 0 bases and the J segment 9 bases; nucleotides outside the gene matches: 9. CDR3 length: 15 residues. Methods used by the authors: Reference gene primers were amplified, and this amplification served to estimate nucleated cell counts. TCRdb keeps only in-frame clones here, not all; method: immunoSEQ multiplex PCR. V and J calls and clone size are those listed in that table; D and trimming were worked out from the DNA. The table records around 250,000 clones, 85% of them present only once. The data derive from a study of blood T cell repertoires in COVID-19. At the level of the study: The United States, Italy and Spain provided the acute and convalescent COVID-19 samples.

The clonotype was recovered from a woman in her forties or fifties who had been exposed to COVID-19. This rearrangement joins TRBV5-5 to TRBJ2-3; 8 bases fit TRBD2. The specimen was PBMCs or T cells enriched from blood (not recorded which). CDR3 in DNA: TGTGCCAGCAGCTTGGTGGCAGGGCAGCGGGAGACGCAGTATTTT. Protein product: CASSLVAGQRETQYF.